Below, 8 T cell receptor beta chains from the same sample are listed, as sequenced in a study of cytomegalovirus exposure and HLA in healthy donors. This table comes from immunoSEQ multiplex PCR, and its TCRdb copy is limited to in-frame clones, with some not included. The table has about 160,000 clones, roughly nine tenths seen once. Input material: PBMCs. Every receptor here comes from a woman between 25 and 40 years old in good health and CMV-seronegative.

The V gene is TRBV14, the J gene TRBJ1-6, with 9 bases that match TRBD1. The germline V gene encodes CDR1 SGHDN and CDR2 FVKESK. Trimming at V came to 0 bases and at J to 9 bases, leaving 3 bases not matched to a gene. This CDR3 contains 15 residues. This chain's CDR3 is CASSQEGQGGSPLHF. Here the CDR3 DNA reads TGTGCCAGCAGCCAAGAGGGACAGGGCGGTTCACCCCTCCACTTT.

This clone was observed a handful of times. The genes are TRBV6-1 and TRBJ1-1; a possible D gene is TRBD1 (5 bases). Germline values: CDR1 MNHNS, CDR2 SASEGT. The CDR3 has 11 amino acids. V lost 11 bases and J lost 5, with 12 bases in between. The CDR3 nucleotides are TGTGCCTCGGGGGTGGGGACTGAAGCTTTCTTT. Translating gives CASGVGTEAFF.

As DNA, the CDR3 is TGTGCCAGTAGGACGTCCGGACGCGGCACTGAAGCTTTCTTT. It codes for CASRTSGRGTEAFF. This chain connects TRBV19 to TRBJ1-1; unclear D gene. The length of the CDR3 is 14 residues. Trimming shortened V by 6 bases and J by 4 bases, and 15 bases separated the two germline ends. Germline loops: CDR1 LNHDA, CDR2 SQIVND (reference sequence).

This clone appeared a few times. This sequence joins TRBV27 and TRBJ2-6; D perhaps matches TRBD1 (5 bases). This CDR3 contains 16 residues. The germline CDR1 and CDR2 sequences are MNHEY and SMNVEV (reference sequence). With 5 bases removed from V and 4 bases from J, the gap between germline ends came to 15 bases. The CDR3 loop is CASSLLRADGANVLTF. The CDR3 DNA follows: TGTGCCAGCAGTCTTCTCAGGGCGGACGGGGCCAACGTCCTGACTTTC. Variable domain in full (rest from reference TRBV27 and TRBJ2-6): EAQVTQNPRYLITVTGKKLTVTCSQNMNHEYMSWYRQDPGLGLRQIYYSMNVEVTDKGDVPEGYKVSRKEKRNFPLILESPSPNQTSLYFCASSLLRADGANVLTFGAGSRLTVL.

This chain joins TRBV6-1 and TRBJ2-5, with TRBD1 as a possible D gene (5 bases). V was cut by 6 bases and J by 5 bases, with 10 bases left in between. Germline CDR1 and CDR2: MNHNS and SASEGT. The CDR3 totals 12 residues. CDR3 in amino acids: CASRQGPETQYF. CDR3 nucleotide sequence: TGTGCCAGCAGGCAGGGCCCTGAGACCCAGTACTTC.

The chain carries TRBV10-3 and TRBJ1-2, with 8 bases aligning to TRBD1. Germline values: CDR1 ENHRY, CDR2 SYGVKD. The V and J ends lost 4 bases and 7 bases, in that order; junction bases with no gene match: 8. This CDR3 spans 14 amino acids. This CDR3 is CAISGDRYYVGYTF. The CDR3, as DNA: TGTGCCATCAGTGGGGACAGGTACTATGTTGGCTACACCTTC.

The rearrangement joins TRBV28 to TRBJ2-1; D may be TRBD1 or TRBD2 (5 bases each). Germline CDR1 and CDR2: MDHEN and SYDVKM. CDR3 length: 15 amino acids. V was pared by 3 bases and J by 7 bases, with 16 bases between. CDR3 nucleotide sequence: TGTGCCAGCAGTTTCGAAGCTGAGGGGATAAATGAGCAGTTCTTC. It encodes CASSFEAEGINEQFF. The full variable domain, its missing parts supplied by reference TRBV28 and TRBJ2-1, is DVKVTQSSRYLVKRTGEKVFLECVQDMDHENMFWYRQDPGLGLRLIYFSYDVKMKEKGDIPEGYSVSREKKERFSLILESASTNQTSMYLCASSFEAEGINEQFFGPGTRLTVL.

This chain connects TRBV5-6 to TRBJ1-2; 12 nucleotides match TRBD1. The V gene end was trimmed by 5 bases and the J gene end by 6 bases; junction bases not matched to a gene: 14. In germline, CDR1 is SGHDT, CDR2 YYEEEE. The CDR3 totals 17 residues. CDR3 region: CASSLAGQGATRDGYTF. As DNA, the CDR3 is TGTGCCAGCAGTCTGGCGGGACAGGGGGCTACAAGAGATGGCTACACCTTC. The variable domain in full, with the rest retrieved from reference TRBV5-6 and TRBJ1-2, is DAGVTQSPTHLIKTRGQQVTLRCSPKSGHDTVSWYQQALGQGPQFIFQYYEEEERQRGNFPDRFSGHQFPNYSSELNVNALLLGDSALYLCASSLAGQGATRDGYTFGSGTRLTVV.